A selection of T cell receptor beta chains follows, all from one sample in a study of blood T cell repertoires in COVID-19. Repertoires were generated with immunoSEQ multiplex PCR, while TCRdb's copy carries only in-frame clones and drops some. The sample consists of about 130,000 clones, 70% to 80% of them appearing once. The sample consisted of peripheral blood. These receptors were collected from a woman in her 70s with COVID-19, enrolled during active disease. The CDR3 runs from the conserved cysteine through the conserved F or W. A D gene is named only where the DNA matches it firmly. The size entry is marked missing in some rows and otherwise reads once, few, many or a size class.

D: -; size: once; V: TRBV5-6; J: TRBJ2-5; length: 11; CDR3: CASSVGETQYF; DNA: TGTGCCAGCAGCGTCGGAGAGACCCAGTACTTC
D: -; size: -; V: TRBV7-2; J: TRBJ1-3; length: 14; CDR3: CASSFSGSGNTIYF; DNA: TGTGCCAGCAGCTTTTCAGGGTCCGGAAACACCATATATTTT
D: TRBD1; size: once; V: TRBV24-1; J: TRBJ2-5; length: 16; CDR3: CATSDKRAGGAETQYF; DNA: TGTGCCACCAGTGATAAACGGGCAGGGGGCGCGGAGACCCAGTACTTC
D: -; size: -; V: TRBV9; J: TRBJ1-6; length: 13; CDR3: CASSARDNSPLHF; DNA: TGTGCCAGCAGCGCCAGGGATAATTCACCCCTCCACTTT
D: TRBD1; size: -; V: TRBV27; J: TRBJ1-2; length: 15; CDR3: CASSPGTGMYRGYTF; DNA: TGTGCCAGCAGTCCAGGGACAGGGATGTATCGTGGCTACACCTTC
D: TRBD1; size: few; V: TRBV5-6; J: TRBJ1-1; length: 15; CDR3: CASSSPTGDKTEAFF; DNA: TGTGCCAGCAGCTCCCCAACAGGGGATAAGACTGAAGCTTTCTTT
D: TRBD1; size: -; V: TRBV7-2; J: TRBJ1-5; length: 13; CDR3: CASSLGTGSTQHF; DNA: TGTGCCAGCAGCCTCGGGACAGGCAGTACCCAGCATTTT
D: -; size: -; V: TRBV6-2/TRBV6-3; J: TRBJ2-2; length: 17; CDR3: CASSYSAGRVNTGELFF; DNA: TGTGCCAGCAGTTACTCGGCAGGGCGAGTGAACACCGGGGAGCTGTTTTTT
D: TRBD1; size: once; V: TRBV30; J: TRBJ2-1; length: 14; CDR3: CAWSLRTGINEQFF; DNA: TGTGCCTGGAGTCTTCGGACAGGGATCAATGAGCAGTTCTTC
D: -; size: -; V: TRBV19; J: TRBJ1-2; length: 16; CDR3: CASSPEGSLAGYGYTF; DNA: TGTGCCAGTAGTCCAGAGGGCTCTTTAGCGGGCTATGGCTACACCTTC
D: -; size: -; V: TRBV5-5; J: TRBJ1-3; length: 17; CDR3: CASSLEGGGASGNTIYF; DNA: TGTGCCAGCAGCTTGGAAGGCGGGGGCGCGTCTGGAAACACCATATATTTT